These 15 T cell receptor beta chains came from one sample sequenced in a study of T cell responses to AZD1222 COVID-19 vaccine. Profiled with immunoSEQ multiplex PCR; TCRdb holds only in-frame clones, not every one. In the table there are roughly 140,000 clones, around 94% of which are singletons. Material: peripheral blood, obtained after recovery from COVID-19. The receptor set was obtained from an adult who had recovered from COVID-19.

The rearrangement links TRBV28 to TRBJ1-3; 8 bases fit TRBD1. In germline, CDR1 is MDHEN, CDR2 SYDVKM. Trimming cost V 6 bases and J 0 bases; bases outside gene matches: 10. This CDR3 has 17 residues. The CDR3 region is CASSLRTGRYSGNTIYF. CDR3 DNA sequence: TGTGCCAGCAGCCTCAGGACAGGGAGGTACTCTGGAAACACCATATATTTT.

DNA of the CDR3: TGTGCCAGCAGCCCAAAGACAGGGAACCCCTACAATGAGCAGTTCTTC. Its translation: CASSPKTGNPYNEQFF. The chain carries TRBV7-9 and TRBJ2-1, with 7 positions matching TRBD1. This CDR3 is built from 16 residues. The germline CDR1 and CDR2 sequences are SEHNR and FQNEAQ (reference sequence). V trimming: 5 bases; J trimming: 2 bases; junction bases outside the gene matches: 9.

The V gene is TRBV9, the J gene TRBJ2-1; 7 bases fit TRBD2. The V gene end was trimmed by 6 bases and the J gene end by 6 bases; junction bases not matched to a gene: 12. Germline assignment: CDR1 SGDLS and CDR2 YYNGEE. This CDR3 comprises 15 residues. DNA of the CDR3: TGTGCCAGCAACCGAGGGACGGGAGGCCTCAATGAGCAGTTCTTC. Its protein product is CASNRGTGGLNEQFF.

The rearrangement uses TRBV2 and TRBJ1-5, with D unresolved. The CDR3 spans 13 residues. With 5 bases removed from V and 3 bases from J, the gap between germline ends came to 8 bases. Germline V gene data show CDR1 as SNHLY and CDR2 as FYNNEI. CDR3 bases: TGTGCCAGCAGTAGGCGCGACAATCAGCCCCAGCATTTT. It encodes CASSRRDNQPQHF.

The rearrangement links TRBV28 to TRBJ1-1; D is unresolved. The CDR3 is 15 residues long. The germline V and J ends were trimmed by 2 bases and 0 bases, with 10 bases remaining between them. The germline gives CDR1 MDHEN, CDR2 SYDVKM. Here the CDR3 reads CASSLGLGVNTEAFF. CDR3 nucleotide sequence: TGTGCCAGCAGTTTAGGGTTGGGAGTGAACACTGAAGCTTTCTTT. Filled out from reference TRBV28 and TRBJ1-1, the complete variable domain reads DVKVTQSSRYLVKRTGEKVFLECVQDMDHENMFWYRQDPGLGLRLIYFSYDVKMKEKGDIPEGYSVSREKKERFSLILESASTNQTSMYLCASSLGLGVNTEAFFGQGTRLTVV.

This chain uses TRBV11-2 with TRBJ2-2; 11 bases agree with TRBD2. This CDR3 spans 16 amino acids. V lost 2 bases and J lost 7; bases outside the gene matches: 6. The germline V gene has CDR1 SGHAT and CDR2 FQNNGV. CDR3 in DNA: TGTGCCAGCAGCTTACAACTAGCGGGAGCTAGCGGGGAGCTGTTTTTT. This sequence encodes CASSLQLAGASGELFF.

Here the CDR3 DNA reads TGCAGTGCTAGTAGGAGCGGGAGGGACACCGGGGAGCTGTTTTTT. This gives the protein CSASRSGRDTGELFF. This rearrangement joins TRBV20-1 to TRBJ2-2; 10 bases map to TRBD2. Germline-derived CDR1 and CDR2 are DFQATT and SNEGSKA (reference sequence). This CDR3 comprises 15 residues. V lost 3 bases to trimming and J lost 3 bases; unmatched junction nucleotides: 4.

Within the sample, this clone is large. V is TRBV28 and J is TRBJ1-4, with TRBD1 matching over 7 bases. This CDR3 is 15 amino acids long. Per the germline V gene, CDR1 is MDHEN and CDR2 is SYDVKM. The junction had 7 bases not matched to a gene; V was cut back by 5 bases and J by 4 bases. CDR3 loop: CASSREQGSNEKLFF. The CDR3 DNA is TGTGCCAGCAGTCGTGAACAGGGGAGTAATGAAAAACTGTTTTTT.

The chain links TRBV28 to TRBJ2-3; 7 bases agree with TRBD2. The CDR3 contains 12 residues. CDR1 MDHEN and CDR2 SYDVKM come from the germline V gene. Here the CDR3 DNA reads TGTGCATCGGGAGGAAGCACAGATACGCAGTATTTT. Translating it yields CASGGSTDTQYF.

The chain couples TRBV5-1 to TRBJ1-4; no reliable D call. Per germline, CDR1 SGHRS and CDR2 YFSETQ. The CDR3 covers 15 residues. V was clipped by 4 bases and J by 3 bases, with 13 bases between them. The CDR3 DNA reads as TGCGCCAGCAGCACGAACACTGGATCTAATGAAAAACTGTTTTTT. It codes for CASSTNTGSNEKLFF.

The rearrangement links TRBV6-2 or TRBV6-3 to TRBJ2-3; 8 nucleotides agree with TRBD2. The germline V gene has CDR1 MNHEY and CDR2 SVGEGT. This CDR3 is built from 14 residues. The V segment lost 7 bases and the J segment 6 bases; nucleotides outside the gene matches: 9. CDR3 loop: CASTPRRGGDTQYF. The CDR3 bases are TGTGCCAGCACCCCCCGCCGCGGGGGGGATACGCAGTATTTT.

The J gene is TRBJ1-1, the V gene TRBV19, with D possibly matching TRBD1 (5 bases). The CDR3 totals 15 residues. Germline CDR1 reads LNHDA; CDR2 reads SQIVND (reference sequence). The V end was cut by 3 bases, the J end by 4 bases, with 15 bases between. The CDR3 region is CASSMLGRAVTEAFF. CDR3 in DNA: TGTGCCAGTAGTATGTTAGGCAGGGCTGTCACTGAAGCTTTCTTT.

CDR3 residues: CASSKVSGKDYGYTF. CDR3 DNA: TGTGCCAGCAGCAAAGTTTCGGGGAAGGACTATGGCTACACCTTC. V is TRBV21-1 and J is TRBJ1-2. TRBV21-1 counts as a pseudogene. The CDR3 extends over 15 amino acids.

V gene TRBV3-1 (or the pseudogene TRBV3-2) combines with J gene TRBJ2-3; D gene uncertain. From germline, CDR1 is LGHDT and CDR2 YNNKEL (reference sequence). Trimming took off 0 bases at V and 2 bases at J, with 15 bases between the two ends. There are 17 residues in the CDR3. CDR3 nucleotide sequence: TGTGCCAGCAGCCAAGAAGCAGATTCCCTCTACACAGATACGCAGTATTTT. It is translated as CASSQEADSLYTDTQYF.

This chain connects TRBV6-5 to TRBJ1-6; 8 bases fit TRBD1. CDR1 and CDR2 (germline): MNHEY, SVGAGI. The CDR3 has 14 amino acids. Trimming took 8 bases from V and 7 from J; bases not matched to a gene: 7. CDR3 DNA: TGTGCCAGCGGACAGGGAATCGGGAATTCACCCCTCCACTTT. Residues: CASGQGIGNSPLHF.